The rows below give T cell receptor beta chains drawn from one sample of a study of CD8+CD57+ T cells in acquired aplastic anemia. TCRdb processed the reads anew with MiXCR; each CDR3 protein has one entry. This table holds about 190,000 distinct CDR3 sequences, 50% to 55% found once. The sample consisted of sorted CD4+, CD8+, or CD8+CD57+ T cells (not recorded which) from PBMCs. The receptors originated from a human donor in good health, serving as a control. Each CDR3 is given with its conserved first and last residue. D genes are given only for firm matches. Part of the rows lack a size; the others show once, few, many or a class for expanded clones.

TRBJ2-4 | - | few | TRBV18 | CASSLVDRNIQYF | TGTGCCAGCTCACTAGTGGACAGAAACATTCAGTACTTC
TRBJ1-5 | - | many | TRBV20-1 | CSARGSTGNQPQHF | TGCAGTGCTAGAGGGAGTACAGGCAATCAGCCCCAGCATTTT
TRBJ2-7 | TRBD1 | - | TRBV7-3 | CASSLAPPDRGYEQYF | TGTGCCAGCAGCTTGGCCCCCCCCGACAGGGGCTACGAGCAGTACTTC
TRBJ2-5 | TRBD1 | once | TRBV7-9 | CASRAGGMVETQYF | TGTGCCAGCAGGGCAGGGGGCATGGTGGAGACCCAGTACTTC
TRBJ2-1 | TRBD1 | - | TRBV10-2 | CASNAGTGDNEQFF | TGCGCCAGCAACGCCGGGACAGGGGACAATGAGCAGTTCTTC
TRBJ2-7 | TRBD1 | many | TRBV7-2 | CASSPRQGYYEQYF | TGTGCCAGCAGCCCCCGACAGGGTTATTACGAGCAGTACTTC
TRBJ2-5 | TRBD1 | - | TRBV2 | CASRDRGQETQYF | TGTGCCAGCAGGGACAGGGGGCAAGAGACCCAGTACTTC
TRBJ2-5 | TRBD2 | - | TRBV9 | CASTGDTSAETQYF | TGTGCCAGCACTGGAGACACTAGCGCTGAGACCCAGTACTTC
TRBJ2-7 | TRBD2 | - | TRBV20-1 | CSAMTSGGTYEQYF | TGCAGTGCTATGACTAGCGGGGGGACCTACGAGCAGTACTTC
TRBJ2-7 | TRBD1 | - | TRBV7-9 | CASSSTSGQNEQYF | TGTGCCAGCAGCTCGACCTCGGGACAGAACGAGCAGTACTTC
TRBJ2-7 | - | many | TRBV28 | CASRPQGTGSYEQYF | TGTGCCAGCAGACCGCAGGGGACCGGGTCCTACGAGCAGTACTTC
TRBJ2-7 | TRBD1 | many | TRBV5-1 | CASCGTGPLSVAYEQYF | TGCGCCAGTTGCGGGACAGGACCCCTGTCGGTCGCCTACGAGCAGTACTTC
TRBJ2-1 | - | many | TRBV4-2 | CASSQDWSSYNEQFF | TGTGCCAGCAGCCAAGATTGGAGCTCCTACAATGAGCAGTTCTTC
TRBJ1-1 | TRBD1 | few | TRBV5-4 | CASSGRQGEGTEAFF | TGTGCCAGCAGCGGAAGACAGGGGGAGGGCACTGAAGCTTTCTTT
TRBJ1-4 | - | many | TRBV5-1 | CASSLGRLGAIYATNEKLFF | TGCGCCAGCAGCCTGGGAAGGTTAGGGGCTATCTACGCAACTAATGAAAAACTGTTTTTT
TRBJ2-5 | TRBD1 | - | TRBV28 | CASSTGQGRETQCF | TGTGCCAGCAGTACAGGACAGGGCCGGGAGACCCAGTGCTTC
TRBJ2-2 | - | many | TRBV5-1 | CASSLGGSGTGELFF | TGCGCCAGCAGCTTGGGAGGGAGTGGCACCGGGGAGCTGTTTTTT
TRBJ1-5 | - | - | TRBV2 | CASRGSAYSNQPQHF | TGTGCCAGCAGAGGGTCAGCGTATAGCAATCAGCCCCAGCATTTT
TRBJ2-5 | - | few | TRBV30 | CDWSSDVCSSDLYF | TGTGACTGGAGTTCAGACGTGTGCTCTTCCGATCTGTACTTC
TRBJ2-7 | TRBD1 | many | TRBV30 | CASGQGPYEQYF | TGTGCCTCCGGACAGGGACCCTACGAGCAGTACTTC
TRBJ1-3 | - | - | TRBV7-2 | CASSPPGAEGNTIYF | TGTGCCAGCAGCCCGCCGGGGGCAGAAGGAAACACCATATATTTT
TRBJ1-6 | - | few | TRBV9 | CASSVAGNSPLHF | TGTGCCAGCAGCGTTGCAGGGAATTCACCTCTCCACTTT
TRBJ1-1 | - | - | TRBV10-2 | CASGPMNTEAFF | TGCGCCAGCGGACCCATGAACACTGAAGCTTTCTTT
TRBJ1-6 | - | many | TRBV6-1 | CASRKVGTENNSPLHF | TGTGCCAGCCGCAAGGTCGGGACGGAAAATAATTCACCCCTCCACTTT
TRBJ2-1 | TRBD1 | - | TRBV3-1 | CASSYQMTGQGHNEQFF | TGTGCCAGCAGCTACCAAATGACAGGGCAGGGCCACAATGAGCAGTTCTTC
TRBJ2-7 | - | many | TRBV6-2/TRBV6-3 | CASSQTALYEQYF | TGTGCCAGCAGCCAGACTGCACTTTACGAGCAGTACTTC
TRBJ1-2 | - | - | TRBV15 | CATSSLDQGPYGYTF | TGTGCCACCAGCAGCTTAGATCAGGGTCCCTATGGCTACACCTTC
TRBJ2-7 | - | many | TRBV6-5 | CASSLGRWDYEQYF | TGTGCCAGCAGTTTGGGGCGGTGGGACTACGAGCAGTACTTC
TRBJ1-2 | - | few | TRBV7-6 | CASSGVMGYGYTF | TGTGCCAGCAGCGGAGTCATGGGTTATGGCTACACCTTC
TRBJ1-2 | - | many | TRBV20-1 | CSARGDGHYGYTF | TGCAGTGCTAGAGGGGACGGACACTATGGCTACACCTTC
TRBJ2-7 | - | - | TRBV7-2 | CASSLSRASSYEQYF | TGTGCCAGCAGCTTAAGCAGGGCGTCATCCTACGAGCAGTACTTC
TRBJ1-4 | - | - | TRBV20-1 | CSARLPGAEKLFF | TGCAGTGCTAGACTCCCTGGCGCGGAAAAACTGTTTTTT
TRBJ1-1 | - | - | TRBV29-1 | CSIGGQMNTEAFF | TGCAGCATAGGAGGGCAGATGAACACTGAAGCTTTCTTT
TRBJ2-7 | TRBD1 | - | TRBV20-1 | CSAGTGMHEQYF | TGCAGTGCCGGGACAGGGATGCACGAGCAGTACTTC
TRBJ2-7 | - | - | TRBV5-5 | CASSLTDGPIYEQYF | TGTGCCAGCAGTCTCACAGACGGTCCCATCTACGAGCAGTACTTC
TRBJ1-1 | - | few | TRBV7-9 | CASIISRRAGTEAFF | TGTGCCAGTATAATATCGCGCAGGGCGGGTACTGAAGCTTTCTTT
TRBJ2-5 | TRBD2 | - | TRBV11-2 | CASSLQPSGGQETQYF | TGTGCCAGCAGCTTACAACCTTCGGGGGGACAAGAGACCCAGTACTTC
TRBJ2-1 | - | few | TRBV7-2 | CASSRTMTYEQFF | TGTGCCAGCAGCCGCACGATGACCTACGAGCAGTTCTTC
TRBJ1-1 | TRBD1 | - | TRBV7-2 | CASSLTGSTEALF | TGTGCCAGCAGCTTGACAGGGTCCACTGAAGCTCTCTTT
TRBJ2-6 | - | - | TRBV6-5 | CASSPHRDSSSGANVLTF | TGTGCCAGCAGTCCCCATCGAGACAGCAGCTCTGGGGCCAACGTCCTGACTTTC
TRBJ2-7 | TRBD2 | - | TRBV6-6 | CASRACSGGYEQYF | TGTGCCAGCAGAGCTTGTAGCGGGGGTTACGAGCAGTACTTC
TRBJ2-2 | TRBD2 | - | TRBV11-2 | CASNIAGGNTGELFF | TGTGCCAGCAACATAGCGGGGGGGAACACCGGGGAGCTGTTTTTT
TRBJ1-1 | - | many | TRBV30 | CAWSGGGGAFF | TGTGCCTGGAGTGGAGGGGGGGGAGCTTTCTTT